Sequencing of this T cell receptor beta chain was carried out in a study of cytomegalovirus exposure and HLA in healthy donors. PCR primers comprised 60 Vbeta and 13 Jbeta primers. Sequencing was performed with immunoSEQ multiplex PCR; in TCRdb, only in-frame clones are kept and a portion is missing. The sample includes about 160,000 clones, about 75% seen only once; the top ten take about 0.93%. V was pared by 5 bases and J by 7 bases, with 4 bases of the junction left unmatched. From germline, CDR1 is SGHTA and CDR2 FQGTGA. This CDR3 has 15 amino acids. The chain employs TRBV7-3 and TRBJ2-2; 13 nucleotides line up with TRBD2. Material: PBMCs. The origin of this receptor is a woman between 50 and 59 years old in good health and CMV-seropositive. CDR3 bases: TGTGCCAGCAGCCCGGGACTAGCGGGAATCGGGGAGCTGTTTTTT. Amino acids: CASSPGLAGIGELFF.